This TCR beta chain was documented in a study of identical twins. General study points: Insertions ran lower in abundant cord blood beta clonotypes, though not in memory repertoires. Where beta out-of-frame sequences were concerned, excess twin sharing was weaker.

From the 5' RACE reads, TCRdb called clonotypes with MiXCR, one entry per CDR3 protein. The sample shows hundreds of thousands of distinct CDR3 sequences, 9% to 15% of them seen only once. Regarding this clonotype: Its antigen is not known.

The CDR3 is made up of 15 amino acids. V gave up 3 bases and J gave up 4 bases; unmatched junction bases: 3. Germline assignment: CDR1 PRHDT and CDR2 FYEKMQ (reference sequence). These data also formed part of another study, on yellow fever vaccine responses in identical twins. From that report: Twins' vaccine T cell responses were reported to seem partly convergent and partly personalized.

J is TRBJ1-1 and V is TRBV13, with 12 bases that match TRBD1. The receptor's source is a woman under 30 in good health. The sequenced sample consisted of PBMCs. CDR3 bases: TGTGCCAGCAGCTTGGGACAGGGGGCGGGCACTGAAGCTTTCTTT. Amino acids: CASSLGQGAGTEAFF.